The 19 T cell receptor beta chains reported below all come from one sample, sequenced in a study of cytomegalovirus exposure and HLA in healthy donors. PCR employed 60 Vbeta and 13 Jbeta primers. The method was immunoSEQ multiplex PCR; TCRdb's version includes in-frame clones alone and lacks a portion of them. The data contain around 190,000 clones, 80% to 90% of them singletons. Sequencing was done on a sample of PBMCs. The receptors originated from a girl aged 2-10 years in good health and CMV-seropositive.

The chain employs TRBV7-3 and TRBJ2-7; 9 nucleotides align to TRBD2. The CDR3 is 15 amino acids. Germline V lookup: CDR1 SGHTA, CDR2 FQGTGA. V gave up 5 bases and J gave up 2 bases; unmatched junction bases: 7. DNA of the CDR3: TGTGCCAGCAGCCCGATCGCGGGAGGGCCCTACGAGCAGTACTTC. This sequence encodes CASSPIAGGPYEQYF.

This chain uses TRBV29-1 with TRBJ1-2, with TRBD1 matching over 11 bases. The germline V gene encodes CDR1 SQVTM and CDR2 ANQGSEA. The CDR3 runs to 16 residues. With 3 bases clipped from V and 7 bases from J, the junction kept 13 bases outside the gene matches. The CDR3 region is CSVDGLPGQGVSGYTF. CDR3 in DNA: TGCAGCGTTGATGGACTCCCGGGACAGGGGGTATCTGGCTACACCTTC.

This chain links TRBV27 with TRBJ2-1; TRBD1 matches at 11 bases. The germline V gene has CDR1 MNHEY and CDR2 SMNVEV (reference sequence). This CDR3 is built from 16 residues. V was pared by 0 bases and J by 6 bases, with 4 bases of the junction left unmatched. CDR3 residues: CASSLSGQGAVNEQFF. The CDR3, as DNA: TGTGCCAGCAGTTTATCAGGACAGGGGGCGGTCAATGAGCAGTTCTTC.

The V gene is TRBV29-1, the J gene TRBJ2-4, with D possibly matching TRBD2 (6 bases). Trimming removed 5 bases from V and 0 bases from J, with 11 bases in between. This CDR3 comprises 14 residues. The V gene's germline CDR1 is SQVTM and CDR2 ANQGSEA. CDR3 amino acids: CSVISGLAKNIQYF. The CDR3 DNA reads TGCAGCGTTATTAGCGGACTAGCCAAAAACATTCAGTACTTC.

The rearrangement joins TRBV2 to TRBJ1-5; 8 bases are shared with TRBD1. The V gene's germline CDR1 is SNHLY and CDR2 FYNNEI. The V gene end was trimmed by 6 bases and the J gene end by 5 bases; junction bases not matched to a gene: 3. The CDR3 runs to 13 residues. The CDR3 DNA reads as TGTGCCAGCAGGGCGGACAGGGATCAGCCCCAGCATTTT. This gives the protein CASRADRDQPQHF.

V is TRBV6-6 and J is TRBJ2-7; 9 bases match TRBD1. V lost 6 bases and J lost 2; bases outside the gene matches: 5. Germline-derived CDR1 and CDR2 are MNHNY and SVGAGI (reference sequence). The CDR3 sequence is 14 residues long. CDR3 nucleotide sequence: TGTGCCAGCAGCAGGGACAGGGAGACCTACGAGCAGTACTTC. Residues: CASSRDRETYEQYF.

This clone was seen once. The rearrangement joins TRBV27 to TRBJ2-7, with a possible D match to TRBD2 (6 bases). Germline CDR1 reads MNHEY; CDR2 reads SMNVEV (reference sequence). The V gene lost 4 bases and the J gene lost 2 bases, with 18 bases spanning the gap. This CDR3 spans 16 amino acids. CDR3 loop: CASSSLPSVAAYEQYF. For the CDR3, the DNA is TGTGCCAGCAGTTCCCTCCCGTCCGTAGCGGCCTACGAGCAGTACTTC.

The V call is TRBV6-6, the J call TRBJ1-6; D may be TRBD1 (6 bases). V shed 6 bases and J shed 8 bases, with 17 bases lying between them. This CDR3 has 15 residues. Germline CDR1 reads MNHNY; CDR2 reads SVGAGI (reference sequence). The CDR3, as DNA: TGTGCCAGCAGGATACCCGGGGGGCTGGATTCACCCCTCCACTTT. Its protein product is CASRIPGGLDSPLHF.

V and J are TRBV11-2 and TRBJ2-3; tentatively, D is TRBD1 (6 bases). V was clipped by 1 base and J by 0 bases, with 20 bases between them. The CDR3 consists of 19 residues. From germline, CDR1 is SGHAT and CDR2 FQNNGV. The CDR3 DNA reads TGTGCCAGCAGCTTAGCCACCTCCCCAGGGACAACTAGCACAGATACGCAGTATTTT. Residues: CASSLATSPGTTSTDTQYF.

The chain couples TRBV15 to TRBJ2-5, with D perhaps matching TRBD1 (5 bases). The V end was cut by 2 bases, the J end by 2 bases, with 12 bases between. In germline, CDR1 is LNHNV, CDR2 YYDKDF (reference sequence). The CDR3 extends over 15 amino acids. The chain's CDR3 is CATSRQQVLQETQYF. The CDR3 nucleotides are TGTGCCACCAGCAGACAACAGGTTCTGCAAGAGACCCAGTACTTC. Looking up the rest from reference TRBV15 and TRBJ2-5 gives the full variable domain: DAMVIQNPRYQVTQFGKPVTLSCSQTLNHNVMYWYQQKSSQAPKLLFHYYDKDFNNEADTPDNFQSRRPNTSFCFLDIRSPGLGDTAMYLCATSRQQVLQETQYFGPGTRLLVL.

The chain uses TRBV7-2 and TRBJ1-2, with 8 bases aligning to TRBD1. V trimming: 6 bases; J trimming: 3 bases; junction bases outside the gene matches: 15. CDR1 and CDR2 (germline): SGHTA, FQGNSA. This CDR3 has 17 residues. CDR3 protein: CASSTDRGGIWDYGYTF. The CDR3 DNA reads TGTGCCAGCAGTACCGACAGGGGAGGGATATGGGACTATGGCTACACCTTC.

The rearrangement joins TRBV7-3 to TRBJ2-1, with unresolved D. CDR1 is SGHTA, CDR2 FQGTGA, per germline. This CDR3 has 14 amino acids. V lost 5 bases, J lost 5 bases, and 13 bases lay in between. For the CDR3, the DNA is TGTGCCAGCAGCCCCGCCAGAGGCAACAATGAGCAGTTCTTC. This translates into CASSPARGNNEQFF.

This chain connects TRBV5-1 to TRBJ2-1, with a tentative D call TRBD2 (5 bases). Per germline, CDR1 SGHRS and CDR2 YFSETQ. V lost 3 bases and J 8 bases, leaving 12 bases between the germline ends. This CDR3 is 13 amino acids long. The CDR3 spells CASSWGEGDEQFF. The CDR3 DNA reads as TGCGCCAGCAGCTGGGGTGAGGGTGATGAGCAGTTCTTC. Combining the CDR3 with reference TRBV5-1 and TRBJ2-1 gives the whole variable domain KAGVTQTPRYLIKTRGQQVTLSCSPISGHRSVSWYQQTPGQGLQFLFEYFSETQRNKGNFPGRFSGRQFSNSRSEMNVSTLELGDSALYLCASSWGEGDEQFFGPGTRLTVL.

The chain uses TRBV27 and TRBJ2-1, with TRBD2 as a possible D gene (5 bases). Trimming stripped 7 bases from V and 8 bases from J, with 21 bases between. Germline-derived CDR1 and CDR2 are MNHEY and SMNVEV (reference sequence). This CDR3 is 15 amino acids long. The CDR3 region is CASTAVYIGGHEQFF. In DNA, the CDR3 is TGTGCCAGCACTGCCGTTTATATTGGAGGTCATGAGCAGTTCTTC.

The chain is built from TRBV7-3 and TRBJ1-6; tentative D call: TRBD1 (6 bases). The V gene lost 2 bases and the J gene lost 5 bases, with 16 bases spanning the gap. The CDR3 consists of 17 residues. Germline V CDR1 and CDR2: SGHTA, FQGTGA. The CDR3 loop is CASSLWSGQSDNSPLHF. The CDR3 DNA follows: TGTGCCAGCAGCTTATGGTCGGGACAATCGGATAATTCACCCCTCCACTTT.

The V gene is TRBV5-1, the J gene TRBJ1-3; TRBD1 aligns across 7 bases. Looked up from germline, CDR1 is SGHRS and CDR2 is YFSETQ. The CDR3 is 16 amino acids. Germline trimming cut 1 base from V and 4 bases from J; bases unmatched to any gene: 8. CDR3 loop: CASSLLPRGQGNTIYF. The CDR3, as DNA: TGCGCCAGCAGCTTGTTACCCCGGGGACAGGGAAACACCATATATTTT.

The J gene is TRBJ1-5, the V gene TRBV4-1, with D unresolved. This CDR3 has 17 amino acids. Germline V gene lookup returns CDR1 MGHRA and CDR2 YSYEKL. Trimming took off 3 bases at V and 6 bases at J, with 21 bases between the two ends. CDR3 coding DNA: TGCGCCAGCAGCCAGCATCTCAACAGCAAGGCCGGTCAGCCCCAGCATTTT. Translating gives CASSQHLNSKAGQPQHF.

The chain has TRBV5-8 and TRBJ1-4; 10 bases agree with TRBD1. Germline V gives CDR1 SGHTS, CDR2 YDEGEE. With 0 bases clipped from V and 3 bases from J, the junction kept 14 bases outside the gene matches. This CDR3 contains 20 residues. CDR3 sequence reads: CASSLDGQGGLKWANEKLFF. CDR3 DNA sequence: TGTGCCAGCAGCTTGGATGGACAGGGGGGATTGAAGTGGGCTAATGAAAAACTGTTTTTT.

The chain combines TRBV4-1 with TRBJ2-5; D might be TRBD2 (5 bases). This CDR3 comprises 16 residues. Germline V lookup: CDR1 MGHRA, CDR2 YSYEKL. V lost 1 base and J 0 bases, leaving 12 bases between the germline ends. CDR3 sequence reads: CASSQVGRRDQETQYF. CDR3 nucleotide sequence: TGCGCCAGCAGCCAAGTTGGGCGGCGGGACCAAGAGACCCAGTACTTC.